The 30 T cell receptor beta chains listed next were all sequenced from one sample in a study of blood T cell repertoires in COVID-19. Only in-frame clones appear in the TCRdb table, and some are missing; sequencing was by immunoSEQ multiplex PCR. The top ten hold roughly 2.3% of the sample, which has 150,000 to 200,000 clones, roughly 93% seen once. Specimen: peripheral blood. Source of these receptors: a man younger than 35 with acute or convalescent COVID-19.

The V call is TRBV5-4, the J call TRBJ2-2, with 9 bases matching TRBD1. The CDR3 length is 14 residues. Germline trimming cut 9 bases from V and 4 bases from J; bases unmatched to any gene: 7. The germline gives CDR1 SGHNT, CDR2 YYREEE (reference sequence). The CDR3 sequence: CATGDRASTGELFF. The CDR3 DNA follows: TGTGCCACCGGGGACAGGGCCAGCACCGGGGAGCTGTTTTTT.

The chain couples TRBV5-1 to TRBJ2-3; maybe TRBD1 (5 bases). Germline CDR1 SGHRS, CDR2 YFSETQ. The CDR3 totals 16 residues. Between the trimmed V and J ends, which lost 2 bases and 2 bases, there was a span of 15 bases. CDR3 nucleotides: TGCGCCAGCAGCTTCAGCCAGGGAAGGGCCACAGATACGCAGTATTTT. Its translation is CASSFSQGRATDTQYF.

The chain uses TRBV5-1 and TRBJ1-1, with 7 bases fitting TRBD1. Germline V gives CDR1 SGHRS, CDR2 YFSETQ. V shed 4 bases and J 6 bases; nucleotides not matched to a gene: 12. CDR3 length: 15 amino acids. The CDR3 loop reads CASSPAGGQAPEAFF. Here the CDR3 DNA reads TGCGCCAGCAGCCCCGCTGGAGGACAGGCTCCTGAAGCTTTCTTT.

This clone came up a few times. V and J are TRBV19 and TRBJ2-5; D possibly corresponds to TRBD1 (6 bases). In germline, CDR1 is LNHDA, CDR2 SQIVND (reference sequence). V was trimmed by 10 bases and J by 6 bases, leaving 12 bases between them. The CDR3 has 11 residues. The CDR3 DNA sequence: TGTGCCACCAGGGGACAAAAGACCCAGTACTTC. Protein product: CATRGQKTQYF.

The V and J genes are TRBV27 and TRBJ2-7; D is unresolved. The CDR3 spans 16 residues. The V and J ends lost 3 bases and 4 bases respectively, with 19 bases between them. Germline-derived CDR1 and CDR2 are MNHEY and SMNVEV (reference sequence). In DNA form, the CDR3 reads TGTGCCAGCAGTTTCGGCGTTGGGCCCTCCCTGTACGAGCAGTACTTC. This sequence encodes CASSFGVGPSLYEQYF.

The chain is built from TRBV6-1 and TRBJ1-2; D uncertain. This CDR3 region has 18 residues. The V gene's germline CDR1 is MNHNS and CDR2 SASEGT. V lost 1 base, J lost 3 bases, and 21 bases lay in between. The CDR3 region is CASSEGLRRAEKDYGYTF. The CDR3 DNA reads TGTGCCAGCAGTGAAGGGCTGAGGAGGGCCGAGAAGGACTATGGCTACACCTTC.

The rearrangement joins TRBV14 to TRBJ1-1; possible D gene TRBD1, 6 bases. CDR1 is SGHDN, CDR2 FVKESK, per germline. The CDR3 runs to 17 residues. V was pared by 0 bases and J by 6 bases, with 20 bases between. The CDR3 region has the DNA TGTGCCAGCAGCCAAGATAATAGTAAGGGGGTCAGGTCTGAAGCTTTCTTT. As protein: CASSQDNSKGVRSEAFF. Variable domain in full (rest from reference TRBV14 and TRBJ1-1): EAGVTQFPSHSVIEKGQTVTLRCDPISGHDNLYWYRRVMGKEIKFLLHFVKESKQDESGMPNNRFLAERTGGTYSTLKVQPAELEDSGVYFCASSQDNSKGVRSEAFFGQGTRLTVV.

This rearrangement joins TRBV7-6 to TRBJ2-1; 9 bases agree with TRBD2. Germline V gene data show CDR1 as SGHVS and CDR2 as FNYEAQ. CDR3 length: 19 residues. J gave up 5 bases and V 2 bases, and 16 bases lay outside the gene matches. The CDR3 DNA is TGTGCCAGCAGCTTAAGGCGTAATATTGCGGGAGGGGGTGACAATGAGCAGTTCTTC. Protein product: CASSLRRNIAGGGDNEQFF. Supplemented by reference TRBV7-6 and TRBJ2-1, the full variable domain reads GAGVSQSPRYKVTKRGQDVALRCDPISGHVSLYWYRQALGQGPEFLTYFNYEAQQDKSGLPNDRFSAERPEGSISTLTIQRTEQRDSAMYRCASSLRRNIAGGGDNEQFFGPGTRLTVL.

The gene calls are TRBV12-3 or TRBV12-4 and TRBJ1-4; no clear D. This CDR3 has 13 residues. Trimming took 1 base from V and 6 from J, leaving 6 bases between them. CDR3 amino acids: CASSLGDYEKLFF. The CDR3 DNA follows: TGTGCCAGCAGTTTAGGAGACTATGAAAAACTGTTTTTT.

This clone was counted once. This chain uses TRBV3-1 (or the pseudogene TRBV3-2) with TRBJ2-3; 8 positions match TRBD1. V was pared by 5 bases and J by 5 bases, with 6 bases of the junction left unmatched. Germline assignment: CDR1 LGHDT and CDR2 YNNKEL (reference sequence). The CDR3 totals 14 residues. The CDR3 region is CASSGRQGRDTQYF. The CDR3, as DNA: TGTGCCAGCAGCGGGCGACAGGGGAGAGATACGCAGTATTTT.

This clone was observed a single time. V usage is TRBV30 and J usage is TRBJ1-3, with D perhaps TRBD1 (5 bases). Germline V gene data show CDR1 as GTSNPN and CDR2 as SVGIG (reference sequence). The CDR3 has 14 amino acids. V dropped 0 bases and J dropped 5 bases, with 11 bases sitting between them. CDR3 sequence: CAWSVQDNRNTIYF. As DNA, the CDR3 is TGTGCCTGGAGTGTACAGGATAATAGAAACACCATATATTTT.

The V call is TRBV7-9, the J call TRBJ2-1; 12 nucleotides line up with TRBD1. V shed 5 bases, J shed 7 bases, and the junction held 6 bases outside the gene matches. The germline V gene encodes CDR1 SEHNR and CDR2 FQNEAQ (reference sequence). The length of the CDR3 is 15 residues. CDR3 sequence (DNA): TGTGCCAGCAGCCCGGGACAGGGGGCTGAGAATGAGCAGTTCTTC. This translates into CASSPGQGAENEQFF. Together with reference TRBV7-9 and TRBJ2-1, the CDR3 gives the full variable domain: DTGVSQNPRHKITKRGQNVTFRCDPISEHNRLYWYRQTLGQGPEFLTYFQNEAQLEKSRLLSDRFSAERPKGSFSTLEIQRTEQGDSAMYLCASSPGQGAENEQFFGPGTRLTVL.

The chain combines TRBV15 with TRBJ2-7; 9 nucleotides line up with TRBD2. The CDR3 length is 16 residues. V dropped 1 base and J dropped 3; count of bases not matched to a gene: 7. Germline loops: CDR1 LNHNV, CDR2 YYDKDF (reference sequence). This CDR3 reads CATSRGVAGDFYEQYF. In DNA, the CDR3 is TGTGCCACCAGCAGAGGTGTAGCGGGGGACTTCTACGAGCAGTACTTC.

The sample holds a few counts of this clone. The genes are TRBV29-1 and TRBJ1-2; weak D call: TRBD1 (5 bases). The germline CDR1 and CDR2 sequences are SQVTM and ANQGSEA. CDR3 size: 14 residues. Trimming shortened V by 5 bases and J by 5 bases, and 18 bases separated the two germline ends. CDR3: CSVTGVGAGYGYTF. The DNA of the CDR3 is TGCAGCGTTACAGGAGTTGGGGCGGGGTATGGCTACACCTTC.

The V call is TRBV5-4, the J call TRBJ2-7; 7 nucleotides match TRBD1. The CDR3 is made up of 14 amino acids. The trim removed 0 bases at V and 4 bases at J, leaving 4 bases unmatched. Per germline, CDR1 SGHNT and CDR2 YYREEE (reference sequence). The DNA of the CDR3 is TGTGCCAGCAGCTTGGGGGACAGAATTTACGAGCAGTACTTC. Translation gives CASSLGDRIYEQYF.

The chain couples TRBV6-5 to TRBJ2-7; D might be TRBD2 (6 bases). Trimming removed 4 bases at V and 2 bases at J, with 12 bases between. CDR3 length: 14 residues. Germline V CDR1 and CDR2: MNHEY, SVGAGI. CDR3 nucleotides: TGTGCCAGCAGTTCCCGGACGGGGGCCTACGAGCAGTACTTC. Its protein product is CASSSRTGAYEQYF.

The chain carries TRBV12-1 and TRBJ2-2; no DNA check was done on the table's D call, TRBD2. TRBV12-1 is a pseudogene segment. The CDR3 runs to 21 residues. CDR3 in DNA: TGTGCCAGCAGCTCACCCGAGGGGGCTAGCGGGAGCGCAGATAACACCGGGGAGCTGTTTTTT. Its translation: CASSSPEGASGSADNTGELFF.

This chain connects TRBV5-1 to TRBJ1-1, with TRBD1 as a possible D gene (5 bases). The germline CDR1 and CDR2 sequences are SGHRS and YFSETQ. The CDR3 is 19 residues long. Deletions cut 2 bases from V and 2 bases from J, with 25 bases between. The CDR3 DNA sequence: TGCGCCAGCAGCTTACCTGAGATGACAGAATCCCATGAAAACACTGAAGCTTTCTTT. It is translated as CASSLPEMTESHENTEAFF.

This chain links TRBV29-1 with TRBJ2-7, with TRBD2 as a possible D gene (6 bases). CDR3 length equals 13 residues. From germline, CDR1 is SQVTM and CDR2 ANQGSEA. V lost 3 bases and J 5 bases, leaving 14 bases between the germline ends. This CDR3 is CSVDKGSGDEQYF. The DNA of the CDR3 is TGCAGCGTTGACAAGGGTTCGGGGGACGAGCAGTACTTC.

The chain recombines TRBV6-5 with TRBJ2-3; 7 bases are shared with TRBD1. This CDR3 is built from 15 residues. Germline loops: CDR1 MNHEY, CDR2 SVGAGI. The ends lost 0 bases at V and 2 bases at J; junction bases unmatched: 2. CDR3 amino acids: CASSYSQGVTDTQYF. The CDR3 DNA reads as TGTGCCAGCAGTTACTCCCAGGGGGTCACAGATACGCAGTATTTT.

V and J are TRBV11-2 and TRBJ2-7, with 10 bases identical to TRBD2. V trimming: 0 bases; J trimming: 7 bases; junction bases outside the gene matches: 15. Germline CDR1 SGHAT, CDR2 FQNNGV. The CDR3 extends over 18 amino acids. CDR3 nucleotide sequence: TGTGCCAGCAGCTTAGATTCTAGCGGGGGACCCCACCTACAGGAGCAGTACTTC. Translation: CASSLDSSGGPHLQEQYF.

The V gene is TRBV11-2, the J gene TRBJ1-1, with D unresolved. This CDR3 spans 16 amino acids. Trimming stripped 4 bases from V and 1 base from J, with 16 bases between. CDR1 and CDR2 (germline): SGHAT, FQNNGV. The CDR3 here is CASSSIPTRGNTEAFF. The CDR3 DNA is TGTGCCAGCAGCTCCATACCCACGCGGGGGAACACTGAAGCTTTCTTT.

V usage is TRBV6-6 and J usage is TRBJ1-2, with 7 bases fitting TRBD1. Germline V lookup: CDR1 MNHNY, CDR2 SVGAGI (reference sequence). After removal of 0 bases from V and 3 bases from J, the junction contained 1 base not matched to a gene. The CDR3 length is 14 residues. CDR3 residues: CASSYSGTDYGYTF. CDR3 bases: TGTGCCAGCAGTTACTCCGGGACAGACTATGGCTACACCTTC.

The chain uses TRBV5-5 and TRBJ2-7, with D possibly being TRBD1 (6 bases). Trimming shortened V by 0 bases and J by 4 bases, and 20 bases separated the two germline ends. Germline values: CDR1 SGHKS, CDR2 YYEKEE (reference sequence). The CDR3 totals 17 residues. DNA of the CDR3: TGTGCCAGCAGCTTGGCCTGGACAGCCTCAGCCTATTACGAGCAGTACTTC. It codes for CASSLAWTASAYYEQYF.

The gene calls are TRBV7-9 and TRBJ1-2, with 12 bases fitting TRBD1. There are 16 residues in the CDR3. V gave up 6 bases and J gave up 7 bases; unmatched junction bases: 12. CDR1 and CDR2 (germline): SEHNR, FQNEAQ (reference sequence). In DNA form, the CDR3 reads TGTGCCAGCAGACAAACCGGGACAGGGGGCCAGAGTGGCTACACCTTC. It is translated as CASRQTGTGGQSGYTF.

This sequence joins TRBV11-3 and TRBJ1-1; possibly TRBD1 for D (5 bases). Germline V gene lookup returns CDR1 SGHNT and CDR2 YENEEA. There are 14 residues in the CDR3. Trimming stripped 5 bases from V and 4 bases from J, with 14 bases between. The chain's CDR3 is CASSQGRGSTEAFF. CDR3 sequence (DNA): TGTGCCAGCAGCCAGGGTCGGGGGAGCACTGAAGCTTTCTTT.

The CDR3 is CASSFRGQIYNSPLHF. CDR3 sequence (DNA): TGTGCCAGCAGTTTTAGGGGCCAGATCTATAATTCACCCCTCCACTTT. The V gene is TRBV27, the J gene TRBJ1-6; D is perhaps TRBD1 (5 bases). Trimming removed 3 bases from V and 3 bases from J, with 12 bases in between. Germline assignment: CDR1 MNHEY and CDR2 SMNVEV (reference sequence). The CDR3 is made up of 16 amino acids.

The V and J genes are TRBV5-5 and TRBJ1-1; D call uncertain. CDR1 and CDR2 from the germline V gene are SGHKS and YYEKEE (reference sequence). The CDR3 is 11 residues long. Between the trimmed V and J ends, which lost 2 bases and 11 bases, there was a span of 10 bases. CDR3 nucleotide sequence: TGTGCCAGCAGCTTATATGAGAGGGCTTTCTTT. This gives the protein CASSLYERAFF.

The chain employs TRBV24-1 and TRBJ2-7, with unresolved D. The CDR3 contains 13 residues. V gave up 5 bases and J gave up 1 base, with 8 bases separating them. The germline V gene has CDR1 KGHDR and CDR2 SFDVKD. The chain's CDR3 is CATSGGTSYEQYF. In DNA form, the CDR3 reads TGTGCCACCAGTGGCGGTACATCCTACGAGCAGTACTTC.

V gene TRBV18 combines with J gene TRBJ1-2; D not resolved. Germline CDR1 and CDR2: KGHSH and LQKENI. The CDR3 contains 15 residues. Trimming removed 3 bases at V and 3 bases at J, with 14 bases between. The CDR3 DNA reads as TGTGCCAGCTCACCGGGCGGGGATAAGGACTATGGCTACACCTTC. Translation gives CASSPGGDKDYGYTF.